This T cell receptor (beta chain) was recorded in a study of glioma-infiltrating T cells. Study-level results: Gliomas, especially low-grade, showed above-expected tissue-blood divergence; non-neoplastic patients showed below.

TCR alpha and beta CDR3 regions were amplified from RNA using iRepertoire nested multiplex PCR. One entry per CDR3 protein results from TCRdb running MiXCR on the multiplex PCR reads. The sample holds 100,000 to 150,000 distinct CDR3 sequences, approximately 23% seen once. In its sample, this clonotype was seen once. Antigen specificity is unknown. This CDR3 comprises 17 residues. J gave up 1 base and V 4 bases, and 11 bases lay outside the gene matches. Germline V gene data show CDR1 as LGHNA and CDR2 as YNFKEQ. Sequencing was carried out using glioma tissue, nonneoplastic brain tissue, or PBMCs (not recorded which). J is TRBJ2-5 and V is TRBV4-2, with 8 bases that match TRBD2. This sequence originates from a human donor with low-grade glioma or glioblastoma, undergoing nonglioma brain surgery, or in good health (not recorded which). CDR3 loop: CASSRETSATPQETQYF. The CDR3 nucleotides read TGTGCCAGCAGCCGAGAGACTAGCGCGACCCCCCAAGAGACCCAGTACTTC.